Listed below are T cell receptor beta chains from one sample, sequenced in a study of T cells in Graves' hyperthyroidism and ophthalmopathy. TCRdb re-called the multiplex PCR reads through MiXCR, storing one row per CDR3 protein. The sample includes about 770,000 distinct CDR3 sequences, roughly 20% of them seen just once. Material for sequencing was blood. The receptors originated from a woman aged 45-65 years with Graves' hyperthyroidism that later progressed to Graves' ophthalmopathy. The CDR3 runs from the conserved cysteine through the conserved F or W. Fields, in order: J gene, D gene, V gene, clone size, CDR3 DNA, CDR3 protein. D genes are given only for firm matches. Only part of the rows carry a size: once, few, many, or a class if the clone is expanded.

>TRBJ1-1|-|TRBV19|few
TGTGCCAATAGTATCGGGGGCCGGAACACTGAAGCTTTCTTT
CANSIGGRNTEAFF
>TRBJ1-5|TRBD1|TRBV6-1|few
TGTGCCAGCACCGAGGACAGGGGGCGCAATCAGCCCCAGCATTTT
CASTEDRGRNQPQHF
>TRBJ2-3|-|TRBV5-1|-
TGCGCCAGCAGCTTGGAAGGCAGGGCACACACAGATACGCAGTATTTT
CASSLEGRAHTDTQYF
>TRBJ1-6|TRBD1|TRBV30|many
TGTGCCTGGAGGACAGGGAGGGATTCACCCCTCCACTTT
CAWRTGRDSPLHF
>TRBJ1-4|-|TRBV9|-
TGTGCCAGCAGCGTTAAAGGTGTAGAGCAGGAAAAACTGTTTTTT
CASSVKGVEQEKLFF
>TRBJ2-1|TRBD1|TRBV6-2/TRBV6-3|few
TGTGCCAGCAGCGTGACAGGGAACCCCTACAATGAGCAGTTCTTC
CASSVTGNPYNEQFF
>TRBJ2-7|TRBD1|TRBV2|many
TGTGCCAGCAGGGTGTTACCGGGACAGAGCTCCTACGAGCAGTACTTC
CASRVLPGQSSYEQYF
>TRBJ1-5|-|TRBV12-3/TRBV12-4|few
TGTGCCAGCGCAGACCAAAAAGGGGGCAATCAGCCCCAGCATTTT
CASADQKGGNQPQHF
>TRBJ2-2|-|TRBV18|many
TGTGCCAGCTCACCAGGAGCGCGGAACACCGGGGAGCTGTTTTTT
CASSPGARNTGELFF
>TRBJ1-5|-|TRBV30|-
TGTGCCTGGAGTGTCACAGGGTTCAATCAGCCCCAGCATTTT
CAWSVTGFNQPQHF
>TRBJ1-1|-|TRBV6-5|few
TGTGCCAGCAGTTACCCCGGCTCCCAGGGAAGTCTACATGAAGCTTTCTTT
CASSYPGSQGSLHEAFF